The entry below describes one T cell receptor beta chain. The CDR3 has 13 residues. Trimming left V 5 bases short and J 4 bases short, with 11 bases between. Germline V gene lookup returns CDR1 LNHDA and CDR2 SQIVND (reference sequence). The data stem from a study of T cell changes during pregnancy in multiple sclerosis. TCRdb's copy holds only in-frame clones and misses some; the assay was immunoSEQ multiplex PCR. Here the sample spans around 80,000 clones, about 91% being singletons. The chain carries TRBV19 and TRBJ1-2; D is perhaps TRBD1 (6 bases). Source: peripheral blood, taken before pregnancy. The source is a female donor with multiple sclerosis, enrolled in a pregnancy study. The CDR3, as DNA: TGTGCCAGTAGTCCTGGGGGCGGCTATGGCTACACCTTC. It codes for CASSPGGGYGYTF.